A selection of T cell receptor beta chains follows, all from one sample in a study of cytomegalovirus exposure and HLA in healthy donors. Clones were sequenced by immunoSEQ multiplex PCR, and TCRdb holds only the in-frame ones, with some missing. The sample yields tens of thousands of clones, around 84% seen once. Sequenced input: PBMCs. The receptors come from a young man in good health and CMV-seronegative. The CDR3 runs from the conserved cysteine through the conserved F or W. D genes are given only for firm matches. Not all rows give a size; the values are once, few, many and, for expanded clones, a class.

>NA|TRBV18|TRBD1|TRBJ2-7
TGTGCCAGCTCCCCGGGGCCGGGACCCACGACAGGGGAGCAGTACTTC
CASSPGPGPTTGEQYF
>few|TRBV5-1|NA|TRBJ2-3
TGCGCCAGCAGCCAAAAACCGGGACTTTCAGATACGCAGTATTTT
CASSQKPGLSDTQYF
>NA|TRBV4-2|TRBD2|TRBJ2-3
TGTGCCAGCAGCCGGACTTCTAGCGGGAGTCTGACAGATACGCAGTATTTT
CASSRTSSGSLTDTQYF
>few|TRBV5-6|NA|TRBJ1-2
TGTGCCAGCAGCTTACTACGGGAGGGGCCGAGAACCTTC
CASSLLREGPRTF
>NA|TRBV29-1|TRBD1|TRBJ1-2
TGCAGCGTCGGAGGGACAGGGCTGAGCTCGGCGGATGGCTACACCTTC
CSVGGTGLSSADGYTF
>NA|TRBV4-3|NA|TRBJ1-2
TGCGCCAGCAGCCAAGAGACTGGGACGGGGGGCTATGGCTACACCTTC
CASSQETGTGGYGYTF
>NA|TRBV4-3|TRBD1|TRBJ2-5
TGCGCCAGCAGCCAAGGGCGAGGAAGAGGGGGCGTGGAGACCCAGTACTTC
CASSQGRGRGGVETQYF
>NA|TRBV30|TRBD2|TRBJ2-1
TGTGCCTGGAGTAACCCGAGTAGCGGGAGGCCCCGGCAGTTCTTC
CAWSNPSSGRPRQFF
>once|TRBV7-3|TRBD1|TRBJ2-5
TGTGCCAGCAGCCCGGCGTTAGGGACAGGGGGAGAGACCCAGTACTTC
CASSPALGTGGETQYF
>few|TRBV6-5|NA|TRBJ1-1
TGTGCCAGCAGTTACCAATGGAACACTGAAGCTTTCTTT
CASSYQWNTEAFF
>NA|TRBV5-1|NA|TRBJ2-7
TGCGCCAGCAGCCCAGACGTCACACCGGGGAGGGAGCAGTACTTC
CASSPDVTPGREQYF
>NA|TRBV13|TRBD1|TRBJ1-2
TGTGCCAGCAGCTTGGGACAGGTCAGAGACTATGGCTACACCTTC
CASSLGQVRDYGYTF
>NA|TRBV30|TRBD2|TRBJ2-7
TGTGCCTGGGGACTAGCGGGAGGCTACGAGCAGTACTTC
CAWGLAGGYEQYF
>NA|TRBV5-1|NA|TRBJ1-1
TGCGCCAGCAGCTCAGGGGACCCCAACGCGGGGGCTGAAGCTTTCTTT
CASSSGDPNAGAEAFF
>NA|TRBV18|TRBD1|TRBJ2-7
TGTGCCAGCTCACGGGACAGGGCCTCGCTCTACGAGCAGTACTTC
CASSRDRASLYEQYF
>NA|TRBV7-8|NA|TRBJ1-1
TGTGCCAGCAGCGCACTTACCGGGAACACTGAAGCTTTCTTT
CASSALTGNTEAFF
>few|TRBV9|TRBD1|TRBJ1-1
TGTGCCAGCAGCAGGTGGGACAGCAACACTGAAGCTTTCTTT
CASSRWDSNTEAFF
>NA|TRBV18|NA|TRBJ2-1
TGTGCCAGCTCACCACGGACATTCGATGAGCAGTTCTTC
CASSPRTFDEQFF
>NA|TRBV27|NA|TRBJ2-1
TGTGCCAGCAGTTTATCGAGTAATGAGCAGTTCTTC
CASSLSSNEQFF
>NA|TRBV5-1|TRBD2|TRBJ2-7
TGCGCCAGCAGCTCCGGACTAGCGGCAAATGAGCAGTACTTC
CASSSGLAANEQYF
>NA|TRBV2|NA|TRBJ1-5
TGTGCCAGCAGTGGAGGGTGGGAAGATCAGCCCCAGCATTTT
CASSGGWEDQPQHF
>NA|TRBV2|NA|TRBJ1-2
TGTGCCAGCAGTGAGACTTTGGTTCGCTTAAACGGCTACACCTTC
CASSETLVRLNGYTF
>once|TRBV29-1|NA|TRBJ1-2
TGCAGCGTATGGGGGGGAGGGGATGGCTACACCTTC
CSVWGGGDGYTF
>NA|TRBV5-1|NA|TRBJ1-1
TGCGCCAGCAGCTTTACCCGGGAGACTGAAGCTTTCTTT
CASSFTRETEAFF
>NA|TRBV6-5|TRBD1|TRBJ1-2
TGTGCCAGCAGGAAGACAGGGCCAGTCTATGGCTACACCTTC
CASRKTGPVYGYTF
>NA|TRBV7-9|NA|TRBJ1-5
TGTGCCAGCAGCTTAGGGGCGCTCAATCAGCCCCAGCATTTT
CASSLGALNQPQHF
>NA|TRBV5-1|TRBD1|TRBJ1-2
TGCGCCAGCAGCCCCCCGACAGGGAACCGAGGAGGCTACACCTTC
CASSPPTGNRGGYTF
>NA|TRBV10-3|TRBD1|TRBJ2-4
TGTGCCATCAGTGAAACAGGGGTGGGCAAAAACATTCAGTACTTC
CAISETGVGKNIQYF
>NA|TRBV27|NA|TRBJ1-6
TGTGCCAGCAGTTCCCGGCTGGTCGGAGGATCACCCCTCCACTTT
CASSSRLVGGSPLHF
>NA|TRBV7-9|NA|TRBJ1-3
TGTTCCAGCAGCCAGTTAGGGGACACCATATATTTT
CSSSQLGDTIYF
>NA|TRBV28|TRBD1|TRBJ1-2
TGTGCCAGCAGAACAGGGGGTACGGGCTACACCTTC
CASRTGGTGYTF
>NA|TRBV30|NA|TRBJ1-2
TGTGCCTGGAGTGTACTCCGGAACTATGGCTACACCTTC
CAWSVLRNYGYTF
>NA|TRBV7-9|NA|TRBJ2-1
TGTGCCAGCAGCTTACTTGCGGATGAGCAGTTCTTC
CASSLLADEQFF
>NA|TRBV11-2|NA|TRBJ2-1
TGTGCCAGCAGAGCCTCCGGTGGGAGTAGTAGAGATGAGCAGTTCTTC
CASRASGGSSRDEQFF
>once|TRBV6-4|TRBD2|TRBJ2-2
TGTGCCAGCAGTGACTCCAGCGGGAGGCCCACCGGGGAGCTGTTTTTT
CASSDSSGRPTGELFF
>NA|TRBV2|NA|TRBJ2-7
TGTGCCGTAACCGGGGGACGGACCTACGAGCAGTACTTC
CAVTGGRTYEQYF
>NA|TRBV25-1|NA|TRBJ2-1
TGTGCCAGCAGTGAATCGGGAACGGGGGGTAGGGGGAATGAGCAGTTCTTC
CASSESGTGGRGNEQFF
>NA|TRBV9|TRBD1|TRBJ1-1
TGTGCCAGCAGCGTGAGCCCTCTATGGACAGGGGGCAACACTGAAGCTTTCTTT
CASSVSPLWTGGNTEAFF
>NA|TRBV11-2|NA|TRBJ1-5
TGTGCCAGCAGCCTTGGACAGATTAGCAATCAGCCCCAGCATTTT
CASSLGQISNQPQHF
>NA|TRBV27|NA|TRBJ2-1
TGTGCCAGCACTACAACCCTCGGGCAGGGGGAGCAGTTCTTC
CASTTTLGQGEQFF
>NA|TRBV5-1|TRBD1|TRBJ1-4
TGCGCCAGCAGCTTCGATACAGGGGAGGAGGAAAAACTGTTTTTT
CASSFDTGEEEKLFF
>NA|TRBV30|NA|TRBJ2-2
TGTGCCCTTAGCCCCGGATTTTCCGACACCGGGGAGCTGTTTTTT
CALSPGFSDTGELFF
>NA|TRBV6-1|NA|TRBJ1-5
TGTGCCAGCAGTGAAGATGAGGGTTCCCCCAATCAGCCCCAGCATTTT
CASSEDEGSPNQPQHF
>NA|TRBV30|TRBD2|TRBJ2-3
TGTGCCTGGAGTAGAGTGGGGACTAGCGGGAGCACAGATACGCAGTATTTT
CAWSRVGTSGSTDTQYF
>NA|TRBV25-1|TRBD2|TRBJ2-2
TGTGCCAGCAGTCCCGGGACTAGCAGCACCGGGGAGCTGTTTTTT
CASSPGTSSTGELFF
>NA|TRBV29-1|TRBD1|TRBJ1-5
TGCAGCGTCATAGACAGGGGAGGAAGCAATCAGCCCCAGCATTTT
CSVIDRGGSNQPQHF
>NA|TRBV27|NA|TRBJ1-1
TGTGCCAGCAGTTTATACGGGAACACTGAAGCTTTCTTT
CASSLYGNTEAFF
>NA|TRBV7-9|NA|TRBJ2-1
TGTGCCAGCAGCTTAGGTGGGGGGAGACTCAATGAGCAGTTCTTC
CASSLGGGRLNEQFF
>NA|TRBV10-3|NA|TRBJ2-3
TGTGCCCTATCTTCAGCGGGCACAGATACGCAGTATTTT
CALSSAGTDTQYF
>NA|TRBV18|TRBD1|TRBJ1-2
TGTGCCAGCTCACTATCTTTGGACAGGGGGCAGAACTATGGCTACACCTTC
CASSLSLDRGQNYGYTF
>few|TRBV7-8|NA|TRBJ1-1
TGTGCCAGCAGCTTAGGTAGGGGGTCACTGAACACTGAAGCTTTCTTT
CASSLGRGSLNTEAFF